Presented here are 11 T cell receptor beta chains from one specimen sequenced in a study of cytomegalovirus exposure and HLA in healthy donors. Method: immunoSEQ multiplex PCR; TCRdb's copy keeps in-frame clones and lacks some. The sample yields about 270,000 clones, 80% to 90% seen once. Sequencing input: PBMCs. The source is a woman under 30 in good health and CMV-seronegative.

CDR3 in amino acids: CASSFGLALSNEQYF. DNA of the CDR3: TGTGCCAGCAGCTTCGGACTAGCGTTAAGCAACGAGCAGTACTTC. The chain is built from TRBV5-4 and TRBJ2-7; 9 nucleotides agree with TRBD2. The length of the CDR3 is 15 residues. V was clipped by 2 bases and J by 5 bases; unmatched bases: 8. Germline V lookup: CDR1 SGHNT, CDR2 YYREEE (reference sequence). The variable domain in full, with the rest retrieved from reference TRBV5-4 and TRBJ2-7, is ETGVTQSPTHLIKTRGQQVTLRCSSQSGHNTVSWYQQALGQGPQFIFQYYREEENGRGNFPPRFSGLQFPNYSSELNVNALELDDSALYLCASSFGLALSNEQYFGPGTRLTVT.

The CDR3 DNA reads as TGCGCCAGCAGCATCACAGGGTCGACGGCTAATGAAAAACTGTTTTTT. As protein: CASSITGSTANEKLFF. The V call is TRBV5-1, the J call TRBJ1-4; D might be TRBD1 (6 bases). The CDR3 contains 16 residues. The germline gives CDR1 SGHRS, CDR2 YFSETQ. The V gene lost 4 bases and the J gene lost 3 bases, with 16 bases spanning the gap.

Ten or more counts support this clone. This rearrangement joins TRBV5-1 to TRBJ1-1, with a weak D call TRBD1 (6 bases). Germline V gives CDR1 SGHRS, CDR2 YFSETQ. This CDR3 comprises 13 residues. The V gene lost 7 bases and the J gene lost 4 bases, with 14 bases spanning the gap. CDR3 sequence reads: CASSPRGGTEAFF. In DNA, the CDR3 is TGCGCCAGCTCGCCCAGGGGCGGCACTGAAGCTTTCTTT.

This clone is a singleton in its sample. The J gene is TRBJ1-3, the V gene TRBV6-5; TRBD1 might be the D (5 bases). The germline V gene encodes CDR1 MNHEY and CDR2 SVGAGI. V was clipped by 7 bases and J by 3 bases, with 13 bases between them. This CDR3 has 14 amino acids. CDR3 sequence reads: CASTTGGLGNTIYF. CDR3 sequence (DNA): TGTGCCAGCACCACGGGGGGTCTTGGAAACACCATATATTTT.

J is TRBJ1-1 and V is TRBV9, with D tentatively TRBD1 (6 bases). The CDR3 is 14 amino acids. Deletions cut 3 bases from V and 3 bases from J, with 12 bases between. CDR1 is SGDLS and CDR2 is YYNGEE in the germline V gene. CDR3 DNA: TGTGCCAGCAGCGCGGACAGTTGGGACACTGAAGCTTTCTTT. The encoded protein is CASSADSWDTEAFF.

The gene calls are TRBV5-1 and TRBJ2-7, with TRBD1 identical over 7 bases. Germline CDR1 and CDR2: SGHRS and YFSETQ. J gave up 6 bases and V 0 bases, and 3 bases lay outside the gene matches. CDR3 length: 13 amino acids. CDR3 loop: CASSLGQGGEQYF. Here the CDR3 DNA reads TGCGCCAGCAGCTTGGGACAGGGCGGCGAGCAGTACTTC.

The V gene is TRBV7-9, the J gene TRBJ2-1; 11 bases are a match to TRBD2. Germline V gives CDR1 SEHNR, CDR2 FQNEAQ (reference sequence). The CDR3 is 15 residues long. Trimming removed 4 bases from V and 10 bases from J; junction bases left unmatched: 9. Here the CDR3 reads CASSSKLAGEQEQFF. CDR3 nucleotide sequence: TGTGCCAGCAGCTCAAAACTAGCGGGAGAGCAGGAGCAGTTCTTC.

This clone was seen just once. This CDR3 is CSVDGPNRATDTQYF. The CDR3 DNA reads as TGCAGCGTTGATGGCCCCAACAGGGCCACAGATACGCAGTATTTT. This chain joins TRBV29-1 and TRBJ2-3; D possibly corresponds to TRBD1 (6 bases). CDR3 length: 15 amino acids. V was cut by 3 bases and J by 2 bases, with 15 bases left in between. Germline loops: CDR1 SQVTM, CDR2 ANQGSEA.

The chain uses TRBV7-6 and TRBJ2-2; 8 nucleotides line up with TRBD2. This CDR3 is 18 amino acids long. In germline, CDR1 is SGHVS, CDR2 FNYEAQ. Losses at the gene ends were 1 base for V and 2 bases for J; bases not matched to a gene: 9. CDR3 DNA: TGTGCCAGCAGCTTAGGGGGACAACTAGCGGATAACACCGGGGAGCTGTTTTTT. Amino acids: CASSLGGQLADNTGELFF.

The chain recombines TRBV7-8 with TRBJ2-7, with D perhaps TRBD2 (5 bases). The V gene's germline CDR1 is SGHVS and CDR2 FQNEAQ. This CDR3 is built from 14 residues. V was trimmed by 3 bases and J by 3 bases, leaving 12 bases between them. The CDR3 DNA reads TGTGCCAGCAGCTTGATTCGGGGAAGCTACGAGCAGTACTTC. Protein product: CASSLIRGSYEQYF.

V and J are TRBV5-1 and TRBJ1-1; D gene unclear. This CDR3 has 12 amino acids. The V end was cut by 3 bases, the J end by 3 bases, with 6 bases between. Germline V gene lookup returns CDR1 SGHRS and CDR2 YFSETQ. The CDR3 reads CASSSGYTEAFF. CDR3 coding DNA: TGCGCCAGCAGCTCGGGATACACTGAAGCTTTCTTT.